Each of the 14 T cell receptor beta chains below was sequenced from the same sample in a study of blood T cells in healthy people across ages. Through a sample-barcoded 5' primer and a J-beta primer mix, a second PCR was run for roughly 7 to 11 cycles. TCRdb re-analysed the 5' RACE reads in MiXCR, keeping a single row per CDR3 protein. This sample carries about 670,000 distinct CDR3 sequences, roughly 41% of them seen once, and the ten largest clones take 25% to 35%. Sequenced: blood. The receptors come from a man older than 75 in good health.

The DNA of the CDR3 is TGTGCCAGCAGTGAAGTAGCAGGGAGTGAGCAGTACTTC. It codes for CASSEVAGSEQYF. The chain links TRBV2 to TRBJ2-5; TRBD1 or TRBD2 may be the D gene (5 bases each). The germline gives CDR1 SNHLY, CDR2 FYNNEI. Trimming removed 1 base from V and 11 bases from J, with 14 bases in between. This CDR3 region has 13 residues.

The V gene is TRBV4-1, the J gene TRBJ2-3; 9 bases are a match to TRBD1. The germline V gene has CDR1 MGHRA and CDR2 YSYEKL. The CDR3 length is 16 residues. V lost 4 bases and J lost 5; bases outside the gene matches: 10. The CDR3, as DNA: TGCGCCAGCAGCCCCTTCCTACAGGGGGCGAAAGATACGCAGTATTTT. The encoded protein is CASSPFLQGAKDTQYF.

There are a few counts of this clonotype. This chain links TRBV5-1 with TRBJ1-4, with D maybe TRBD1 (5 bases). The CDR3 is 15 amino acids. Germline V gene lookup returns CDR1 SGHRS and CDR2 YFSETQ. V was trimmed by 0 bases and J by 6 bases, leaving 12 bases between them. CDR3 bases: TGCGCCAGCAGCTTGGTAGGGGTAATCGATGAAAAACTGTTTTTT. Protein product: CASSLVGVIDEKLFF.

The V and J genes are TRBV21-1 and TRBJ2-3; the table's D gene call, TRBD1, was not cross checked with the DNA. TRBV21-1 is designated a pseudogene. The CDR3 has 13 residues. This CDR3 is CASRDTITDTRYF. The CDR3 DNA follows: TGTGCCAGCAGGGACACAATCACAGATACGCGGTATTTT.

A remark on this clonotype: One junction end disagrees with the germline gene, perhaps due to a read error. The CDR3 reads CAGSLIRTGRTGELFF. DNA for the CDR3: TGTGCCGGCAGCTTGATTCGGACAGGGCGCACCGGGGAGCTGTTTTTT. The chain is built from TRBV11-3 and TRBJ2-2, with 8 bases that match TRBD1. Germline CDR1 reads SGHNT; CDR2 reads YENEEA. The CDR3 consists of 16 residues.

V usage is TRBV19 and J usage is TRBJ2-2; D possibly corresponds to TRBD1 (7 bases). The germline V gene has CDR1 LNHDA and CDR2 SQIVND (reference sequence). The V end was cut by 6 bases, the J end by 5 bases, with 16 bases between. This CDR3 has 15 residues. CDR3 DNA: TGTGCCAGTAGCGGGGGACAGAGGGCGACCGGGGAGCTGTTTTTT. Its translation: CASSGGQRATGELFF. Full variable domain (outside the CDR3, taken from reference TRBV19 and TRBJ2-2): DGGITQSPKYLFRKEGQNVTLSCEQNLNHDAMYWYRQDPGQGLRLIYYSQIVNDFQKGDIAEGYSVSREKKESFPLTVTSAQKNPTAFYLCASSGGQRATGELFFGEGSRLTVL.

This sequence joins TRBV15 and TRBJ1-6; the D is unclear. Germline CDR1 reads LNHNV; CDR2 reads YYDKDF (reference sequence). This CDR3 comprises 17 residues. With 1 base removed from V and 0 bases from J, the gap between germline ends came to 10 bases. The CDR3 sequence is CATSRVIESSYNSPLHF. The CDR3 coding sequence is TGTGCCACCAGCAGAGTCATCGAGAGCTCCTATAATTCACCCCTCCACTTT.

This clonotype was counted between two and nine times. The chain is built from TRBV4-2 and TRBJ1-1, with D uncertain. Trimming cost V 2 bases and J 7 bases, with 14 bases left between them. Germline loops: CDR1 LGHNA, CDR2 YNFKEQ. The length of the CDR3 is 14 residues. The CDR3 protein is CASSQYRGVGEAFF. In nucleotides, the CDR3 is TGTGCCAGCAGCCAATATCGGGGTGTTGGTGAAGCTTTCTTT.

This clonotype was picked up a small number of times. V gene TRBV6-2 or TRBV6-3 combines with J gene TRBJ2-1, with 13 bases matching TRBD2. CDR1 and CDR2 from the germline V gene are MNHEY and SVGEGT. The CDR3 totals 16 residues. Trimming at V came to 5 bases and at J to 8 bases, leaving 9 bases not matched to a gene. CDR3: CASSPRRLAGGHEQFF. CDR3 nucleotide sequence: TGTGCCAGCAGTCCACGAAGACTAGCGGGGGGACATGAGCAGTTCTTC.

The CDR3 DNA sequence: TGTGCCAGCAGTCAAACAGGGTTTAGCAATCAGCCCCAGCATTTT. Translating it yields CASSQTGFSNQPQHF. The V call is TRBV7-2, the J call TRBJ1-5, with D tentatively TRBD1 (6 bases). The germline gives CDR1 SGHTA, CDR2 FQGNSA. The CDR3 runs 15 residues. V dropped 6 bases and J dropped 0 bases, with 12 bases sitting between them. Full variable domain (missing parts from reference TRBV7-2 and TRBJ1-5): GAGVSQSPSNKVTEKGKDVELRCDPISGHTALYWYRQSLGQGLEFLIYFQGNSAPDKSGLPSDRFSAERTGGSVSTLTIQRTQQEDSAVYLCASSQTGFSNQPQHFGDGTRLSIL.

This clonotype was found a few times. This chain connects TRBV25-1 to TRBJ2-3; 9 bases are a match to TRBD1. This CDR3 is built from 16 residues. Per the germline V gene, CDR1 is MGHDK and CDR2 is SYGVNS. Trimming at V came to 1 base and at J to 5 bases, leaving 7 bases not matched to a gene. CDR3 loop: CASSESGTGLGDTQYF. CDR3 nucleotides: TGTGCCAGCAGTGAATCCGGGACAGGGTTAGGAGATACGCAGTATTTT.

This rearrangement joins TRBV5-1 to TRBJ2-7, with 8 bases identical to TRBD2. V lost 4 bases to trimming and J lost 3 bases; unmatched junction nucleotides: 12. The CDR3 is 16 residues long. Germline V gene data show CDR1 as SGHRS and CDR2 as YFSETQ. The CDR3 DNA follows: TGCGCCAGCAGCAACGGGGGGGGAGGGCAGGTCTACGAGCAGTACTTC. Its protein is CASSNGGGGQVYEQYF.

J is TRBJ2-1 and V is TRBV7-3, with D possibly TRBD1 on 6 matching bases. CDR1 and CDR2 from the germline V gene are SGHTA and FQGTGA. The CDR3 spans 13 residues. V gave up 5 bases and J gave up 7 bases, with 12 bases separating them. DNA of the CDR3: TGTGCCAGCAGCACCCCAGGGGAGAATGAGCAGTTCTTC. Translation: CASSTPGENEQFF.

This rearrangement joins TRBV24-1 to TRBJ2-3, with D perhaps TRBD2 (6 bases). Germline CDR1 reads KGHDR; CDR2 reads SFDVKD. V lost 5 bases to trimming and J lost 1 base, with 15 bases between them. This CDR3 is 16 amino acids long. The CDR3 sequence is CATSVLSGAGTDTQYF. Written as DNA, the CDR3 is TGTGCCACCAGTGTCCTTTCGGGAGCGGGCACAGATACGCAGTATTTT.